Listed here are 25 T cell receptor beta chains from one sample, sequenced in a study of Graves' ophthalmopathy and Graves' hyperthyroidism. TCR beta CDR3 amplification used RNA transcripts. HTBI-primed first-round RT-PCR preceded second-round multiplex PCR. One entry per CDR3 protein results from TCRdb running MiXCR on the multiplex PCR reads. This sample has about 1.2 million distinct CDR3 sequences, with about 38% found just once. Sample: peripheral blood or thyroid tissue (not recorded which). These receptors were taken from an adult man with Graves' hyperthyroidism.

Ten or more counts support this clonotype. The chain joins TRBV6-5 to TRBJ2-5, with D maybe TRBD2 (5 bases). Germline CDR1 reads MNHEY; CDR2 reads SVGAGI. Trimming left V 6 bases short and J 9 bases short, with 20 bases between. The CDR3 length is 14 residues. CDR3 nucleotide sequence: TGTGCCAGCAGACCCGACCTGGGGAGTGGGGCCCAGTACTTC. This translates into CASRPDLGSGAQYF.

The rearrangement joins TRBV19 to TRBJ2-7; D perhaps matches TRBD1 (5 bases). Between the trimmed V and J ends, which lost 5 bases and 3 bases, there was a span of 11 bases. In germline, CDR1 is LNHDA, CDR2 SQIVND (reference sequence). The CDR3 is 13 amino acids. The CDR3 nucleotides are TGTGCCAGTAGTGGGGCGGAACTCTACGAGCAGTACTTC. It is translated as CASSGAELYEQYF.

The chain joins TRBV13 to TRBJ2-2, with D perhaps matching TRBD2 (5 bases). Deletions cut 5 bases from V and 7 bases from J, with 23 bases between. Looked up from germline, CDR1 is PRHDT and CDR2 is FYEKMQ (reference sequence). The CDR3 contains 17 residues. The CDR3 nucleotides read TGTGCCAGCAGCAGATTCATAACAAGCCGGACTGTCGGGGAGCTGTTTTTT. Its translation is CASSRFITSRTVGELFF.

The chain uses TRBV5-4 and TRBJ1-1; 9 positions agree with TRBD1. CDR3 length: 14 residues. Germline CDR1 reads SGHNT; CDR2 reads YYREEE (reference sequence). V was clipped by 7 bases and J by 6 bases; unmatched bases: 10. CDR3 sequence: CASGTTGGAPEAFF. In nucleotides, the CDR3 is TGTGCCAGCGGAACGACAGGGGGGGCCCCTGAAGCTTTCTTT.

The chain combines TRBV3-1 with TRBJ2-5; TRBD1 matches 9 bases. The junction had 14 bases not matched to a gene; V was cut back by 0 bases and J by 6 bases. CDR3 size: 18 residues. CDR1 is LGHDT, CDR2 YNNKEL, per germline (reference sequence). DNA of the CDR3: TGTGCCAGCAGCCAAGAAGGGCATTGGGACAGGGATCGTAAGACCCAGTACTTC. Residues: CASSQEGHWDRDRKTQYF.

This rearrangement joins TRBV29-1 to TRBJ1-6, with a tentative D call TRBD1 (6 bases). The CDR3 has 15 residues. Germline V gives CDR1 SQVTM, CDR2 ANQGSEA. V dropped 6 bases and J dropped 9 bases, with 21 bases sitting between them. The CDR3 reads CSVRQTGPRGSPLHF. The DNA of the CDR3 is TGCAGCGTCCGCCAAACAGGGCCTAGAGGTTCACCCCTCCACTTT.

The chain joins TRBV9 to TRBJ1-1; possible D gene TRBD1, 5 bases. This CDR3 contains 16 residues. V was clipped by 0 bases and J by 4 bases, with 16 bases between them. Germline V gene lookup returns CDR1 SGDLS and CDR2 YYNGEE. This CDR3 is CASSVGGGWGITEAFF. As DNA, the CDR3 is TGTGCCAGCAGCGTAGGGGGGGGGTGGGGGATCACTGAAGCTTTCTTT. The whole variable domain, filled in from reference TRBV9 and TRBJ1-1, reads DSGVTQTPKHLITATGQRVTLRCSPRSGDLSVYWYQQSLDQGLQFLIQYYNGEERAKGNILERFSAQQFPDLHSELNLSSLELGDSALYFCASSVGGGWGITEAFFGQGTRLTVV.

This chain connects TRBV7-2 to TRBJ1-4; unclear D gene. V was shortened by 5 bases and J by 6 bases, with 16 bases between the two germline ends. CDR1 and CDR2 from the germline V gene are SGHTA and FQGNSA. The CDR3 covers 15 residues. The DNA for the CDR3 is TGTGCCAGCAGCCCCCGAGGCCTCCTGGATGAAAAACTGTTTTTT. This sequence encodes CASSPRGLLDEKLFF.

The chain employs TRBV10-3 and TRBJ2-5; a weak D match, TRBD2 (6 bases). Germline lookup yields CDR1 ENHRY and CDR2 SYGVKD. The CDR3 totals 15 residues. The V end was cut by 4 bases, the J end by 4 bases, with 16 bases between. The CDR3 loop reads CAISGAPGLGETQYF. In nucleotides, the CDR3 is TGTGCCATCAGTGGGGCCCCGGGACTGGGAGAGACCCAGTACTTC.

There are many counts of this clonotype. The chain carries TRBV7-2 and TRBJ2-7; D is tentatively TRBD1 or TRBD2 (5 bases each). V lost 1 base to trimming and J lost 3 bases, with 13 bases between them. Germline assignment: CDR1 SGHTA and CDR2 FQGNSA. The CDR3 has 15 residues. The CDR3 sequence: CASSLEDRGYYEQYF. The CDR3 DNA reads as TGTGCCAGCAGCTTAGAAGACAGAGGGTACTACGAGCAGTACTTC.

The rearrangement uses TRBV11-2 and TRBJ2-6; 14 positions match TRBD2. With V trimmed by 7 bases and J by 4 bases, 6 bases remained unmatched. The germline V gene encodes CDR1 SGHAT and CDR2 FQNNGV. The CDR3 loop spans 17 amino acids. CDR3 loop: CASKGLAGAAGANVLTF. CDR3 DNA sequence: TGTGCCAGCAAGGGACTAGCGGGAGCAGCAGGGGCCAACGTCCTGACTTTC.

This clonotype was found many times. The rearrangement uses TRBV6-4 and TRBJ1-1; D gene unclear. CDR1 MRHNA and CDR2 SNTAGT come from the germline V gene. The CDR3 has 14 residues. The germline V and J ends were trimmed by 7 bases and 6 bases, with 18 bases remaining between them. The CDR3 nucleotides are TGTGCCAGCAAGAGGGCAGCCATTGTCGCTGAAGCTTTCTTT. This encodes CASKRAAIVAEAFF.

In its sample, this clonotype was seen many times. This sequence joins TRBV11-1 and TRBJ1-3; possible D gene TRBD1, 6 bases. The germline V and J ends were trimmed by 5 bases and 3 bases, with 14 bases remaining between them. CDR3 length equals 15 residues. Germline V gene sequence: CDR1 SGHAT, CDR2 FQDESV (reference sequence). The CDR3 region is CASSRGQPIGNTIYF. In DNA form, the CDR3 reads TGTGCCAGCAGCAGAGGACAGCCTATTGGAAACACCATATATTTT. Based on the CDR3 plus reference TRBV11-1 and TRBJ1-3, the full variable domain is EAEVAQSPRYKITEKSQAVAFWCDPISGHATLYWYRQILGQGPELLVQFQDESVVDDSQLPKDRFSAERLKGVDSTLKIQPAELGDSAMYLCASSRGQPIGNTIYFGEGSWLTVV.

The chain couples TRBV9 to TRBJ2-7; 7 bases map to TRBD2. From germline, CDR1 is SGDLS and CDR2 YYNGEE. The CDR3 is 16 amino acids. V gave up 4 bases and J gave up 3 bases; unmatched junction bases: 13. The DNA of the CDR3 is TGTGCCAGCAGCCAAGGGCTCGCGGGAGTCATCTACGAGCAGTACTTC. Its translation is CASSQGLAGVIYEQYF.

There are many counts of this clonotype. The chain is built from TRBV7-8 and TRBJ2-5; D is tentatively TRBD1 or TRBD2 (5 bases each). Germline assignment: CDR1 SGHVS and CDR2 FQNEAQ. The CDR3 is made up of 17 amino acids. Trimming cost V 5 bases and J 2 bases, with 21 bases left between them. The CDR3 protein is CASSARTTKGSQETQYF. CDR3 nucleotides: TGTGCCAGCAGCGCGCGGACAACCAAGGGGAGTCAAGAGACCCAGTACTTC.

The chain joins TRBV19 to TRBJ1-6, with D maybe TRBD1 (5 bases). CDR1 is LNHDA and CDR2 is SQIVND in the germline V gene (reference sequence). Trimming cost V 6 bases and J 7 bases, with 10 bases left between them. The CDR3 has 13 residues. DNA of the CDR3: TGTGCCAGTAGATGGGGCTGGAATTCACCCCTCCACTTT. This gives the protein CASRWGWNSPLHF.

This clonotype was seen many times. The chain carries TRBV2 and TRBJ1-1, with 7 bases lining up with TRBD1. V dropped 10 bases and J dropped 6; count of bases not matched to a gene: 29. This CDR3 is built from 19 residues. Germline assignment: CDR1 SNHLY and CDR2 FYNNEI. Written as DNA, the CDR3 is TGTGCCACCCGAAGGGGGAACCGAGGGAGACAGGGAAAAACGTCTGAAGCTTTCTTT. Its translation: CATRRGNRGRQGKTSEAFF.

In this sample, this clonotype turned up many times. The CDR3 DNA follows: TGTGCCAGCAGCTTGGCCGACAGGGGAGGAAATCAGCCCCAGCATTTT. Translation gives CASSLADRGGNQPQHF. The chain uses TRBV5-6 and TRBJ1-5, with TRBD1 matching 8 bases. With V trimmed by 0 bases and J by 4 bases, 6 bases remained unmatched. This CDR3 has 16 amino acids. Germline assignment: CDR1 SGHDT and CDR2 YYEEEE.

This clonotype was counted at least ten times. The V gene is TRBV10-3, the J gene TRBJ1-4; 10 nucleotides align to TRBD1. The V segment lost 6 bases and the J segment 5 bases; nucleotides outside the gene matches: 6. Germline lookup yields CDR1 ENHRY and CDR2 SYGVKD. This CDR3 is 15 amino acids long. In DNA, the CDR3 is TGTGCCATCAGGGACGGACAGGGGGGGAATGAAAAACTGTTTTTT. It translates to CAIRDGQGGNEKLFF.

This clonotype was seen many times. The rearrangement uses TRBV2 and TRBJ2-7; 8 nucleotides agree with TRBD1. There are 14 residues in the CDR3. V was clipped by 9 bases and J by 3 bases; unmatched bases: 10. CDR1 and CDR2 from the germline V gene are SNHLY and FYNNEI. The CDR3 reads CASRTGTFNYEQYF. The CDR3 DNA is TGTGCCAGTAGGACAGGGACGTTTAACTACGAGCAGTACTTC.

The chain has TRBV7-9 and TRBJ1-2; no clear D gene. Looked up from germline, CDR1 is SEHNR and CDR2 is FQNEAQ (reference sequence). V lost 5 bases and J 3 bases, leaving 13 bases between the germline ends. The CDR3 contains 14 residues. DNA of the CDR3: TGTGCCAGCAGCCGCGAGGGAGCCTACTATGGCTACACCTTC. This translates into CASSREGAYYGYTF. The variable domain in full, completed from reference TRBV7-9 and TRBJ1-2, reads DTGVSQNPRHKITKRGQNVTFRCDPISEHNRLYWYRQTLGQGPEFLTYFQNEAQLEKSRLLSDRFSAERPKGSFSTLEIQRTEQGDSAMYLCASSREGAYYGYTFGSGTRLTVV.

At least ten counts were recorded for this clonotype. The V gene is TRBV19, the J gene TRBJ1-1; 7 nucleotides align to TRBD1. CDR1 is LNHDA, CDR2 SQIVND, per germline (reference sequence). The CDR3 has 14 amino acids. With 6 bases clipped from V and 0 bases from J, the junction kept 4 bases outside the gene matches. Here the CDR3 DNA reads TGTGCCAGTAGGGAGGGACAGATGAACACTGAAGCTTTCTTT. This gives the protein CASREGQMNTEAFF.

The chain couples TRBV19 to TRBJ2-7, with D possibly being TRBD1 or TRBD2 (5 bases each). This CDR3 comprises 15 residues. Germline V CDR1 and CDR2: LNHDA, SQIVND (reference sequence). The V end lost 4 bases, the J end lost 0 bases, and 13 bases lay between the germline ends. CDR3 protein: CASSRGATGSYEQYF. In DNA form, the CDR3 reads TGTGCCAGTAGTAGAGGGGCTACGGGCTCCTACGAGCAGTACTTC.

This clonotype was picked up many times. The chain couples TRBV15 to TRBJ2-2, with D maybe TRBD1 (5 bases). CDR3 length: 14 amino acids. Trimming cost V 0 bases and J 6 bases, with 8 bases left between them. Germline V gene sequence: CDR1 LNHNV, CDR2 YYDKDF (reference sequence). The CDR3 loop reads CATSRDWGAGELFF. The CDR3 DNA is TGTGCCACCAGCAGAGATTGGGGCGCCGGGGAGCTGTTTTTT.

This clonotype was seen ten or more times. The chain couples TRBV20-1 to TRBJ1-2; possible D gene TRBD1, 6 bases. The CDR3 is 14 amino acids. Germline V gives CDR1 DFQATT, CDR2 SNEGSKA (reference sequence). V was clipped by 1 base and J by 4 bases, with 13 bases between them. The CDR3 nucleotides read TGCAGTGCTAGAGCTGTAGGGGGACTCTATGGCTACACCTTC. This sequence encodes CSARAVGGLYGYTF.